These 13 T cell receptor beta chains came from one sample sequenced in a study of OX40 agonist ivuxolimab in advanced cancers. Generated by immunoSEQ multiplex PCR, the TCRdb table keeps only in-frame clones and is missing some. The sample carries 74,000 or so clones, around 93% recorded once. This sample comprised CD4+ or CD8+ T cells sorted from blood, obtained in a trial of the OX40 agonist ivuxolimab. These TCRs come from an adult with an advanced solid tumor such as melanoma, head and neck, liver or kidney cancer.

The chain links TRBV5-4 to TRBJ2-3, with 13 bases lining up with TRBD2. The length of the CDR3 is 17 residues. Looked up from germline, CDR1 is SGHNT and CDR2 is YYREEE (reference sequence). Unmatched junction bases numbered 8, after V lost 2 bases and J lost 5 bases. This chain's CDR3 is CASSFGAGTSGVDTQYF. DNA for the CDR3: TGTGCCAGCAGCTTTGGAGCCGGGACTAGCGGGGTAGATACGCAGTATTTT. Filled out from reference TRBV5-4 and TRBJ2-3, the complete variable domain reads ETGVTQSPTHLIKTRGQQVTLRCSSQSGHNTVSWYQQALGQGPQFIFQYYREEENGRGNFPPRFSGLQFPNYSSELNVNALELDDSALYLCASSFGAGTSGVDTQYFGPGTRLTVL.

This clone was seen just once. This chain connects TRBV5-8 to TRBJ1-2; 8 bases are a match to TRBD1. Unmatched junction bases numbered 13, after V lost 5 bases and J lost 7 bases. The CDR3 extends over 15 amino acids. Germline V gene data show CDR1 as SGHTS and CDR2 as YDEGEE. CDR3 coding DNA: TGTGCCAGCAGTTTAAGCTTTGGGACAGGTCTTGGCTACACCTTC. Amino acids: CASSLSFGTGLGYTF.

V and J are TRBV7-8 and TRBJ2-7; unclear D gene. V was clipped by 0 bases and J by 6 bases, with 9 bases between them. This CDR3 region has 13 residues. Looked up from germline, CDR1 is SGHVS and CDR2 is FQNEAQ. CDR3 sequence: CASSLAPRGEQYF. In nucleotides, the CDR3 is TGTGCCAGCAGCTTAGCGCCACGAGGCGAGCAGTACTTC.

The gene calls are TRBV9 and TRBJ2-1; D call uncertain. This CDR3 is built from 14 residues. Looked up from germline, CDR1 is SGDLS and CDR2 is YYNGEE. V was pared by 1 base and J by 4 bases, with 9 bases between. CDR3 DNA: TGTGCCAGCAGCGTAAGTACTGGGTACAATGAGCAGTTCTTC. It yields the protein CASSVSTGYNEQFF.

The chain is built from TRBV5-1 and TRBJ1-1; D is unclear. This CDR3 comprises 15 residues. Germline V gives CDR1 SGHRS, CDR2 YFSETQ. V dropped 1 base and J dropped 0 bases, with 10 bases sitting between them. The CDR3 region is CASSLSAGVNTEAFF. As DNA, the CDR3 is TGCGCCAGCAGCTTGTCCGCAGGAGTGAACACTGAAGCTTTCTTT.

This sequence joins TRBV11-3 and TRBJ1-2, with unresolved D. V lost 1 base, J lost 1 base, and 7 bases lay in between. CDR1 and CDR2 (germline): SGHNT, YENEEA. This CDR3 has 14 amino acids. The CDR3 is CASSLGSVNYGYTF. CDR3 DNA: TGTGCCAGCAGCTTAGGGTCAGTTAACTATGGCTACACCTTC. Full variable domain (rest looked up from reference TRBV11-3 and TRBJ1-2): EAGVVQSPRYKIIEKKQPVAFWCNPISGHNTLYWYLQNLGQGPELLIRYENEEAVDDSQLPKDRFSAERLKGVDSTLKIQPAELGDSAVYLCASSLGSVNYGYTFGSGTRLTVV.

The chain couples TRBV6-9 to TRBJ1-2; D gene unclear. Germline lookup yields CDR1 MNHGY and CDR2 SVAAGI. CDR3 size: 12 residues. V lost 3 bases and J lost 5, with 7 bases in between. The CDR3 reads CASSYSGYGYTF. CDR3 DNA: TGTGCCAGCAGTTACTCGGGATATGGCTACACCTTC.

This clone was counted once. CDR3 residues: CASSSQGSSPYEQYF. DNA of the CDR3: TGTGCCAGCAGTTCACAGGGTTCATCACCCTACGAGCAGTACTTC. This sequence joins TRBV5-4 and TRBJ2-7; D perhaps matches TRBD1 (6 bases). The CDR3 runs to 15 residues. Deletions cut 5 bases from V and 2 bases from J, with 17 bases between. CDR1 and CDR2 (germline): SGHNT, YYREEE (reference sequence).

The CDR3 sequence: CASSGGVSTEAFF. The CDR3 nucleotides are TGCGCCAGCAGCGGTGGGGTAAGCACTGAAGCTTTCTTT. This chain connects TRBV10-1 to TRBJ1-1; D uncertain. CDR3 size: 13 residues. V was clipped by 6 bases and J by 4 bases, with 12 bases between them. From germline, CDR1 is WNHNN and CDR2 SYGVQD (reference sequence).

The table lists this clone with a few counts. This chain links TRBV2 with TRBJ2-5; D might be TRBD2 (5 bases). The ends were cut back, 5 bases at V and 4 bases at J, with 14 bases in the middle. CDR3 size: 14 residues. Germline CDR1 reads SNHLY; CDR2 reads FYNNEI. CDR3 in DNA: TGTGCCAGCAGTCCCGAGACTGGGAGAGAGACCCAGTACTTC. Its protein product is CASSPETGRETQYF.

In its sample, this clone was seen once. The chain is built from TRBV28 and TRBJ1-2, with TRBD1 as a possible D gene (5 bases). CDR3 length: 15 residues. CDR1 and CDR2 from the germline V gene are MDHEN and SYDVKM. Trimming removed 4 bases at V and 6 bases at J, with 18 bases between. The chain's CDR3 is CASSSPGGGLNGYTF. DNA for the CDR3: TGTGCCAGCAGTTCCCCGGGGGGGGGTTTGAATGGCTACACCTTC.

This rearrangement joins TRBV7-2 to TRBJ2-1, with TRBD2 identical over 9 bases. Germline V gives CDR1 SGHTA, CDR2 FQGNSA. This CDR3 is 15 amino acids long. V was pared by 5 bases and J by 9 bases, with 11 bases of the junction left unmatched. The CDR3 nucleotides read TGTGCCAGCAGCCCCGTTAGCGGGGGCAGGGTTGAGCAGTTCTTC. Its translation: CASSPVSGGRVEQFF.

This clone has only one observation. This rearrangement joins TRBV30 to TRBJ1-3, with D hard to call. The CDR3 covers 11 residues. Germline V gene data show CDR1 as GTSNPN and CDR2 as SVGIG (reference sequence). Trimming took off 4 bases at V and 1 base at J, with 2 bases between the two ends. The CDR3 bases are TGTGCCTGGACTTCTGGAAACACCATATATTTT. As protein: CAWTSGNTIYF.